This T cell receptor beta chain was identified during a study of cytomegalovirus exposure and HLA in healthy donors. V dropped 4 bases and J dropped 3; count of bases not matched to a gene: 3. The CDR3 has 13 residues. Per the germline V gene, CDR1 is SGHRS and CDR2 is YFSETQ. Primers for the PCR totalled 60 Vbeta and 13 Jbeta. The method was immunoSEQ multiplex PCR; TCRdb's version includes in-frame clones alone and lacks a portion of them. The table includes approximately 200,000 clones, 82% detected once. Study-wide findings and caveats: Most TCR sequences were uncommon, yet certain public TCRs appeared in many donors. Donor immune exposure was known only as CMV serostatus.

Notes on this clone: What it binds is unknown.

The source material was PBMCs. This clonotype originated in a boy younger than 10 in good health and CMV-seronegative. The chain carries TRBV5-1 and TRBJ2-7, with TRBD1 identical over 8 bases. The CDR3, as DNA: TGCGCCAGCAGCACAGGACAGGGCTACGAGCAGTACTTC. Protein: CASSTGQGYEQYF.